This is a list of T cell receptor beta chains from one sample in a study of beta chain features in type 1 diabetes. Sequencing was performed with immunoSEQ multiplex PCR; in TCRdb, only in-frame clones are kept and a portion is missing. Of about 620,000 clones in the sample, less than 20% were seen once. Sequencing was carried out using naive CD4+ T cells from blood. Every receptor here comes from a man aged 18 to 29 in good health. CDR3s include the opening cysteine and the closing phenylalanine or tryptophan. A D gene is named only where the DNA matches it firmly. Only part of the rows carry a size: once, few, many, or a class if the clone is expanded.

D gene	clone size	V gene	J gene	CDR3 DNA	CDR3 protein
-	-	TRBV28	TRBJ1-1	TGTGCCAGCAGAGTTACAGGGACGGGCACTGAAGCTTTCTTT	CASRVTGTGTEAFF
-	-	TRBV18	TRBJ2-7	TGTGCCAGCTCACGGTCCAGGGCTACCTACGAGCAGTACTTC	CASSRSRATYEQYF
-	-	TRBV23-1	TRBJ2-2	TGCGCCAGCAGTCAATTCGGCAGGGAGAACACCGGGGAGCTGTTTTTT	CASSQFGRENTGELFF
-	-	TRBV28	TRBJ1-5	TGTGCCAGCGGGGGGGCAATGAACAATCAGCCCCAGCATTTT	CASGGAMNNQPQHF
-	few	TRBV9	TRBJ1-6	TGTGCCAGCAGCGTAGATCCGGGACGGAGTAATTCACCCCTCCACTTT	CASSVDPGRSNSPLHF
-	-	TRBV7-3	TRBJ1-2	TGTGCCAGCAGCGGGAGAACAGGGAAAGGCTACACCTTC	CASSGRTGKGYTF
-	few	TRBV27	TRBJ1-5	TGTGCCAGCAGGAGTAGCAATCAGCCCCAGCATTTT	CASRSSNQPQHF
TRBD1	few	TRBV6-5	TRBJ2-7	TGTGCCAGCAGTTCGACAGGGGGGACCTCCTACGAGCAGTACTTC	CASSSTGGTSYEQYF
-	-	TRBV28	TRBJ1-1	TGTGCCAGCAGTTACCCTCTGAATCTACAGGGATCGGGCACTGAAGCTTTCTTT	CASSYPLNLQGSGTEAFF
-	few	TRBV4-2	TRBJ2-3	TGTGCCAGCAGCCAAGCCCACTCCACAGATACGCAGTATTTT	CASSQAHSTDTQYF
-	few	TRBV7-3	TRBJ2-3	TGTGCCAGCAGTAGGAGCGGACCTAGCACAGATACGCAGTATTTT	CASSRSGPSTDTQYF
-	-	TRBV28	TRBJ1-4	TGTGCCAGCAGTTTGTGGCTTAATGAAAAACTGTTTTTT	CASSLWLNEKLFF
TRBD2	-	TRBV28	TRBJ2-7	TGTGCCAGCAGTTCGACTAGCGGGAGTTACGAGCAGTACTTC	CASSSTSGSYEQYF
TRBD1	few	TRBV7-9	TRBJ2-4	TGTGCCAGCAGCTTAGCCGGGACAGGGGGGAACATTCAGTACTTC	CASSLAGTGGNIQYF
-	few	TRBV7-9	TRBJ2-3	TGTGCCAGCAGCCTACTTATAGATACGCAGTATTTT	CASSLLIDTQYF
-	-	TRBV7-2	TRBJ2-5	TGTGCCGGCAGCTTAACCCGGGGGCGGGAGTACTTC	CAGSLTRGREYF
-	-	TRBV25-1	TRBJ1-5	TGTGCCAGCAGTGACCCGGGGGCCGGGCAGCCCCAGCATTTT	CASSDPGAGQPQHF
-	few	TRBV4-3	TRBJ2-7	TGCGCCAGCAGCCAAGATGCGTTAAGGGGAATCTACGAGCAGTACTTC	CASSQDALRGIYEQYF
TRBD1	-	TRBV27	TRBJ2-7	TGTGCCAGCAGTCCTCGGGACAGTTTTTACGAGCAGTACTTC	CASSPRDSFYEQYF
-	-	TRBV14	TRBJ1-5	TGTGCCAGCAGCCAATGGGGGGGTCAGCCCCAGCATTTT	CASSQWGGQPQHF
-	-	TRBV28	TRBJ2-7	TGTGCCAGCAGTTTAGTAGGGAACGAGCAGTACTTC	CASSLVGNEQYF
-	-	TRBV9	TRBJ1-1	TGTGCCAGCAGCGCCCGGGGGGCAGAGAACACTGAAGCTTTCTTT	CASSARGAENTEAFF
-	-	TRBV9	TRBJ2-7	TGTGCCAGCAGCGTAGGATCCCCGGGACGAACCTACGAGCAGTACTTC	CASSVGSPGRTYEQYF